Given below is one T cell receptor (beta chain) in context. No antigen is known for it. Sequence at one end of the junction differs from germline and may be a read error. The data originate from a study of blood T cells in healthy people across ages. Turning to the study itself: Per two T cells, about one barcoded beta molecule was captured through template switching.

Using a J-beta primer mix together with a sample-barcoded 5' primer, a second PCR was run for about 6 to 12 cycles. A template-switch adaptor that had 12 random nucleotides put a tag on each cDNA molecule. TCRdb redid the calling of the 5' RACE reads with MiXCR, one entry per CDR3 protein. This sample carries about 840,000 distinct CDR3 sequences, approximately 32% of them seen once, and the ten largest clones take 10%. Overall study results and limits: Higher diversity and more naive CD4+ cells were features of long-lived donors, compared to aged donors.

The CDR3 runs 15 residues. In germline, CDR1 is ENHRY, CDR2 SYGVKD. This sample also belongs to another study, concerning T cells of mothers and their children. As that report states: Compared with unrelated pairs, related mother-child pairs had slightly higher, non-significant overlap.

This clonotype was sampled from a woman between 35 and 50 years old in good health. Source material: blood. The chain links TRBV10-3 to TRBJ1-1, with a tentative D call TRBD1 (5 bases). The CDR3 DNA sequence: TGTGCCACCAGTGACTCGGGGAGACAGTCGTTTGAAGCTTTCTTT. Its protein is CATSDSGRQSFEAFF.